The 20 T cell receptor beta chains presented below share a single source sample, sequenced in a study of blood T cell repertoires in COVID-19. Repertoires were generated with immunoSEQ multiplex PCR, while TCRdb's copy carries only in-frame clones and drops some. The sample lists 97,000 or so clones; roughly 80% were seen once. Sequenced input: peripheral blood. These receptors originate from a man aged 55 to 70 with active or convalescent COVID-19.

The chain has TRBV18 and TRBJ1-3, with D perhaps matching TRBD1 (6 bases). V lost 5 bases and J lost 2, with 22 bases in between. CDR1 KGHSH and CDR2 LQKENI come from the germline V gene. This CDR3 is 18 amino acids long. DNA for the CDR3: TGTGCCAGCTCATTGGACAGCTCCATTCTCTTACCTGGAAACACCATATATTTT. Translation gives CASSLDSSILLPGNTIYF.

CDR3 loop: CASSHIQNTGELFF. The CDR3 coding sequence is TGTGCCAGCAGTCACATACAGAACACCGGGGAGCTGTTTTTT. The rearrangement joins TRBV5-6 to TRBJ2-2; no clear D gene. Per the germline V gene, CDR1 is SGHDT and CDR2 is YYEEEE. This CDR3 region has 14 residues. Trimming stripped 5 bases from V and 1 base from J, with 9 bases between.

CDR3 nucleotide sequence: TGTGCCAGCAGTTTTTATAGCACTGAAGCTTTCTTT. Protein: CASSFYSTEAFF. The rearrangement links TRBV2 to TRBJ1-1, with D hard to call. The CDR3 consists of 12 residues. V was shortened by 5 bases and J by 4 bases, with 8 bases between the two germline ends. Germline assignment: CDR1 SNHLY and CDR2 FYNNEI.

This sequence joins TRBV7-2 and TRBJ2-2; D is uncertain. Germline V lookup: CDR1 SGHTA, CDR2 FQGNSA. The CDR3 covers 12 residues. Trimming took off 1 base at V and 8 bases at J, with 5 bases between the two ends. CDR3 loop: CASSLDTGELFF. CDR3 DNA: TGTGCCAGCAGCTTAGATACAGGGGAGCTGTTTTTT.

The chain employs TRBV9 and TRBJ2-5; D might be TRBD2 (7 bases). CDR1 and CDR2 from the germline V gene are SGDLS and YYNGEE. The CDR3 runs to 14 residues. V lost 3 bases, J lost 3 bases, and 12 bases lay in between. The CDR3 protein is CASSARGREETQYF. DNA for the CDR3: TGTGCCAGCAGCGCGAGGGGGAGGGAAGAGACCCAGTACTTC.

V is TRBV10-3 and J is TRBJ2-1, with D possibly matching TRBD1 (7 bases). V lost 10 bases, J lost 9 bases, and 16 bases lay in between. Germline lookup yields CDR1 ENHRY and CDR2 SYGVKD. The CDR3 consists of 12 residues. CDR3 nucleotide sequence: TGTGCCAGCGGCAGGGGGGCAAGTGAGCAGTTCTTC. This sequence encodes CASGRGASEQFF.

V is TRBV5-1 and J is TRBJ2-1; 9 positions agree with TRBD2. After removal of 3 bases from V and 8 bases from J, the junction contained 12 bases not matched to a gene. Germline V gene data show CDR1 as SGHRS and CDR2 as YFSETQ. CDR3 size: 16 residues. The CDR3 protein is CASSSTSGQGGDEQFF. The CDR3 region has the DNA TGCGCCAGCAGCTCGACTAGCGGCCAAGGTGGCGATGAGCAGTTCTTC.

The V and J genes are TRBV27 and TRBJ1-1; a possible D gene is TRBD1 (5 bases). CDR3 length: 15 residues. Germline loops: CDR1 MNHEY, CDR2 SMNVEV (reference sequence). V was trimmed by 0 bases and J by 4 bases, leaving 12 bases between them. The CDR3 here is CASSLSPFRGTEAFF. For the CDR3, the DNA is TGTGCCAGCAGTTTATCCCCCTTTAGGGGCACTGAAGCTTTCTTT.

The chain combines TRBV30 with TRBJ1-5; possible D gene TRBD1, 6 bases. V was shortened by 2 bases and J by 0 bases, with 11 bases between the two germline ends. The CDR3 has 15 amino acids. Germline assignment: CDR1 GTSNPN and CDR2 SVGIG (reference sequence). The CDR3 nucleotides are TGTGCCTGGAGTAGGACAGCCTATAGCAATCAGCCCCAGCATTTT. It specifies CAWSRTAYSNQPQHF.

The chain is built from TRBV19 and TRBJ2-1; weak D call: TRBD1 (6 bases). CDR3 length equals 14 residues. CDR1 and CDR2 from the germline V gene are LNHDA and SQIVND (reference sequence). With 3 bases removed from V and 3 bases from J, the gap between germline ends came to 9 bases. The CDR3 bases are TGTGCCAGTAGTATCGGGACACACTACAATGAGCAGTTCTTC. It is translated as CASSIGTHYNEQFF.

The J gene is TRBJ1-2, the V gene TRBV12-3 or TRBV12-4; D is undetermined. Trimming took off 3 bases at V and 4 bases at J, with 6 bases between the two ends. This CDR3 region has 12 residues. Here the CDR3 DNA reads TGTGCCAGCAGTTTCCAGTCCTATGGCTACACCTTC. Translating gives CASSFQSYGYTF.

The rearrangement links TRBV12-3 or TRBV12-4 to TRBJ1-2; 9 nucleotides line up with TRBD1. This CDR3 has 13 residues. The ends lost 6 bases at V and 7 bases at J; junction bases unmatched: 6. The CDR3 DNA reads TGTGCCAGCAGGCCGGGACAGGGTCGTGGCTACACCTTC. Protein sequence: CASRPGQGRGYTF.

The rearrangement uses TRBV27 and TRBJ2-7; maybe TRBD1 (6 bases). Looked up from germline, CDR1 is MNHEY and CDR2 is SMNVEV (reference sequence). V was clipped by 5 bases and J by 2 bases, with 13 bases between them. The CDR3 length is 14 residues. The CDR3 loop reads CASSLRQETYEQYF. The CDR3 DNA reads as TGTGCCAGCAGTCTGCGACAGGAGACCTACGAGCAGTACTTC.

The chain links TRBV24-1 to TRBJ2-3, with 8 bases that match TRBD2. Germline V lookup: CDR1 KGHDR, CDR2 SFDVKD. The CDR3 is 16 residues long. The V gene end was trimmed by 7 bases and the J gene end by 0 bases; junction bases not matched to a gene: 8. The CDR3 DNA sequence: TGTGCCACCAGCTTTACTAGCGGCGCTAGCACAGATACGCAGTATTTT. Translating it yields CATSFTSGASTDTQYF.

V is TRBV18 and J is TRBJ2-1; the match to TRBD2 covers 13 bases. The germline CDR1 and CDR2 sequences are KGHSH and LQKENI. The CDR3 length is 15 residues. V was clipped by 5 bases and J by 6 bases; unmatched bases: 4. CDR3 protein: CASSDGLAGANEQFF. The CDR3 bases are TGTGCCAGCTCAGACGGACTAGCGGGGGCCAATGAGCAGTTCTTC.

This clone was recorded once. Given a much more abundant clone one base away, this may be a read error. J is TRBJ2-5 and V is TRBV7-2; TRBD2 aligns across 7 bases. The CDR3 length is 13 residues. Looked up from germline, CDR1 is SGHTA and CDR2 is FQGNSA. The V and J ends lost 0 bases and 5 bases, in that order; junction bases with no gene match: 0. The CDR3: CASSLAGGETQYF. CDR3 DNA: TGTGCCAGCAGCTTAGCGGGAGGGGAGACCCAGTACTTC. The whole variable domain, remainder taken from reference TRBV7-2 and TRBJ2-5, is GAGVSQSPSNKVTEKGKDVELRCDPISGHTALYWYRQSLGQGLEFLIYFQGNSAPDKSGLPSDRFSAERTGGSVSTLTIQRTQQEDSAVYLCASSLAGGETQYFGPGTRLLVL.

The CDR3 sequence: CASSKEGAYEQYV. DNA for the CDR3: TGTGCCAGCAGTAAGGAGGGTGCTTACGAGCAGTACGTC. The genes are TRBV6-5 and TRBJ2-7, with a tentative D call TRBD2 (6 bases). With 5 bases removed from V and 4 bases from J, the gap between germline ends came to 12 bases. CDR3 length equals 13 residues. CDR1 and CDR2 (germline): MNHEY, SVGAGI.

The CDR3 bases are TGCGCCAGCAGCTTGGAGAGCGGGAACAATGAGCAGTTCTTC. It is translated as CASSLESGNNEQFF. The chain combines TRBV5-1 with TRBJ2-1; 7 nucleotides match TRBD2. The CDR3 spans 14 residues. CDR1 is SGHRS and CDR2 is YFSETQ in the germline V gene. V gave up 0 bases and J gave up 5 bases; unmatched junction bases: 2.

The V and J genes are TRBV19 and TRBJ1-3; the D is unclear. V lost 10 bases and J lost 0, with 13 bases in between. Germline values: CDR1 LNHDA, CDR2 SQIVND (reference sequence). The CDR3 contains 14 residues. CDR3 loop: CATKKQSSGNTIYF. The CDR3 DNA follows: TGTGCCACCAAGAAACAGTCCTCTGGAAACACCATATATTTT.

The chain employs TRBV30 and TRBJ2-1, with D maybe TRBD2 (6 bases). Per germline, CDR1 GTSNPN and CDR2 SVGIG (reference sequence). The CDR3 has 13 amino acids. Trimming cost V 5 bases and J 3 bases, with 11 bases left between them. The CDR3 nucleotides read TGTGCCTGGTCGACTAGAGACTACAATGAGCAGTTCTTC. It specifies CAWSTRDYNEQFF. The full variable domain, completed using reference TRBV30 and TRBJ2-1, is SQTIHQWPATLVQPVGSPLSLECTVEGTSNPNLYWYRQAAGRGLQLLFYSVGIGQISSEVPQNLSASRPQDRQFILSSKKLLLSDSGFYLCAWSTRDYNEQFFGPGTRLTVL.